This T cell receptor (beta chain) was captured by sequencing in a study of patients and donors after allogeneic stem cell transplantation (TCRdb year 2020). The CDR3 numbers 13 residues from cysteine through phenylalanine. Here the CDR3 DNA is all that survives: 39 bases in frame from base 1. Germline trimming amounts to 7 bases on V and 7 bases on J, with 8 as the count of junction bases outside the gene matches. CDR1 and CDR2, per the germline V gene, are SQVTM and ANQGSEA. Library preparation was by RT-PCR. The run used a NextSeq 550. TCRdb reprocessing: public reads trimmed at Q25 with fastp, clones called with MiXCR, in-frame beta chains kept. Each entry is one CDR3 protein sequence, shown with its most common DNA and genes. The sample table shows 150,000 to 200,000 distinct CDR3 sequences, and approximately 41% are seen once. Approximately 32% of the sample is in the top ten clones. For this clonotype: Its antigen is not yet known. No base quality information exists; no much larger clone differs at one position.

The rearranged chain carries TRBV29-1 and TRBJ2-1; 9 bases in the junction line up with TRBD1. Sequenced sample: blood, either unsorted or a sorted T cell fraction (not recorded which). The receptor was derived from a human donor who was either an allogeneic HSCT recipient or a stem cell or donor lymphocyte infusion donor (not recorded which). It is not recorded whose cells these are; they may come from a transplant donor. The bases read TGCAGCGGGCAAGACAGGGGGGGAAATGAGCAGTTCTTC. Protein translation: CSGQDRGGNEQFF.